One sample yielded the 3 T cell receptor beta chains listed below, sequenced in a study of molecular identifiers for immune sequencing clone quantification. TCRdb re-called the PCR reads through MiXCR, storing one row per CDR3 protein. The repertoire includes approximately 550,000 distinct CDR3 sequences, 20% to 25% of them detected once, and 0.7% to 1% sits in the top ten. Material: naive CD8+ T cells from blood, with Jurkat cell RNA spiked in. Specified subset: FACS-sorted CD8+CD4-CCR7+CD45RA+ naive T cells. Receptor source: a human donor in good health. Some libraries in this study had Jurkat cell RNA spiked in.

This clonotype was seen many times. This chain connects TRBV10-3 to TRBJ2-6; no firm D call. The CDR3 extends over 16 amino acids. Deletions cut 2 bases from V and 0 bases from J, with 8 bases between. Per germline, CDR1 ENHRY and CDR2 SYGVKD. The CDR3, as DNA: TGTGCCATCAGTGAGGGGGTGCCCTCTGGGGCCAACGTCCTGACTTTC. It encodes CAISEGVPSGANVLTF.

The rearrangement joins TRBV7-9 to TRBJ2-7; unclear D gene. Germline V gene lookup returns CDR1 SEHNR and CDR2 FQNEAQ (reference sequence). V was pared by 5 bases and J by 3 bases, with 14 bases between. CDR3 length: 14 amino acids. In nucleotides, the CDR3 is TGTGCCAGCAGCACCTTAGGGCACAACTACGAGCAGTACTTC. Protein sequence: CASSTLGHNYEQYF.

This clonotype was found many times. The germline gene is not matched at one end of the junction; a read error may be the cause. The V gene is TRBV28, the J gene TRBJ1-1; TRBD1 aligns across 8 bases. The germline gives CDR1 MDHEN, CDR2 SYDVKM. This CDR3 comprises 17 residues. The CDR3: CASSLFYQTGANTEAFF. The CDR3 coding sequence is TGTGCCAGCAGCTTATTCTACCAGACAGGGGCTAACACTGAAGCTTTCTTT.